The rows below give T cell receptor beta chains drawn from one sample of a study of glioma-infiltrating T cells after dendritic cell vaccination. The protocol was immunoSEQ multiplex PCR, while the TCRdb copy is restricted to in-frame clones and leaves out a portion. The data show roughly 83,000 clones, 65% to 90% seen once. The sample in question was blood, obtained before dendritic cell vaccination. Every receptor here comes from a human donor with glioblastoma. CDR3s include the opening cysteine and the closing phenylalanine or tryptophan. Each record gives: J gene, V gene, D gene, clone size, CDR3 protein, CDR3 DNA. D genes are given only for firm matches. Size values are once, few and many counts, or a class for expanded clones, and some rows have none.

J gene: TRBJ2-3; V gene: TRBV4-1; D gene: TRBD2; clone size: .; CDR3 protein: CASSTRSGSRTDTQYF; CDR3 DNA: TGCGCCAGCAGTACGAGGAGCGGGAGTAGGACAGATACGCAGTATTTT
J gene: TRBJ2-1; V gene: TRBV27; D gene: .; clone size: few; CDR3 protein: CASSPGVGSSYNEQFF; CDR3 DNA: TGTGCCAGCAGTCCAGGGGTGGGAAGCTCCTACAATGAGCAGTTCTTC
J gene: TRBJ2-1; V gene: TRBV29-1; D gene: TRBD2; clone size: .; CDR3 protein: CSVDDSGRSSYNEQFF; CDR3 DNA: TGCAGCGTTGATGATAGCGGGAGGAGCTCCTACAATGAGCAGTTCTTC
J gene: TRBJ2-3; V gene: TRBV5-4; D gene: .; clone size: .; CDR3 protein: CASTPTPSEGHTQYF; CDR3 DNA: TGTGCCAGCACACCGACTCCTAGCGAGGGACATACGCAGTATTTT
J gene: TRBJ1-2; V gene: TRBV27; D gene: .; clone size: few; CDR3 protein: CASSLRANYGYTF; CDR3 DNA: TGTGCCAGCAGTTTACGGGCTAACTATGGCTACACCTTC
J gene: TRBJ1-2; V gene: TRBV11-2; D gene: TRBD1; clone size: .; CDR3 protein: CASSPTGQGLLYGYTF; CDR3 DNA: TGTGCCAGCAGCCCAACGGGACAGGGTCTCCTATATGGCTACACCTTC
J gene: TRBJ2-7; V gene: TRBV4-2; D gene: TRBD2; clone size: .; CDR3 protein: CASSHLSGRAGGGQYF; CDR3 DNA: TGTGCCAGCAGCCACCTGAGCGGGAGGGCCGGGGGGGGGCAGTACTTC
J gene: TRBJ2-7; V gene: TRBV7-6; D gene: TRBD2; clone size: .; CDR3 protein: CASSFGGSYEQYF; CDR3 DNA: TGTGCCAGCAGCTTCGGCGGGAGTTACGAGCAGTACTTC
J gene: TRBJ1-1; V gene: TRBV2; D gene: .; clone size: .; CDR3 protein: CATQRTANTEAFF; CDR3 DNA: TGTGCCACCCAAAGGACAGCGAACACTGAAGCTTTCTTT
J gene: TRBJ2-6; V gene: TRBV27; D gene: TRBD1; clone size: .; CDR3 protein: CATAAGDRGFSGANVLTF; CDR3 DNA: TGTGCCACCGCCGCGGGGGACAGGGGGTTCTCTGGGGCCAACGTCCTGACTTTC
J gene: TRBJ1-1; V gene: TRBV27; D gene: .; clone size: .; CDR3 protein: CASSVLGNTEAFF; CDR3 DNA: TGTGCCAGCAGCGTACTTGGGAACACTGAAGCTTTCTTT
J gene: TRBJ1-2; V gene: TRBV6-6; D gene: TRBD1; clone size: .; CDR3 protein: CASSYLGTGDYGYTF; CDR3 DNA: TGTGCCAGCAGTTACCTAGGGACAGGGGACTATGGCTACACCTTC
J gene: TRBJ2-3; V gene: TRBV11-3; D gene: .; clone size: .; CDR3 protein: CASIPGRGTEGRDTQYF; CDR3 DNA: TGTGCCAGCATCCCCGGACGGGGCACGGAGGGGCGGGATACGCAGTATTTT
J gene: TRBJ2-1; V gene: TRBV7-8; D gene: .; clone size: .; CDR3 protein: CASSLVATDLYNEQFF; CDR3 DNA: TGTGCCAGCAGCTTAGTTGCGACAGACCTCTACAATGAGCAGTTCTTC
J gene: TRBJ2-6; V gene: TRBV4-2; D gene: TRBD1; clone size: .; CDR3 protein: CASRNRGLGANVLTF; CDR3 DNA: TGTGCCAGCAGGAACAGGGGGCTTGGGGCCAACGTCCTGACTTTC
J gene: TRBJ1-2; V gene: TRBV2; D gene: .; clone size: .; CDR3 protein: CASREGGPANYGYTF; CDR3 DNA: TGTGCCAGCAGAGAGGGAGGTCCAGCTAACTATGGCTACACCTTC
J gene: TRBJ1-1; V gene: TRBV7-3; D gene: .; clone size: .; CDR3 protein: CASSLVSGTEAFF; CDR3 DNA: TGTGCCAGCAGCTTAGTGTCAGGGACTGAAGCTTTCTTT
J gene: TRBJ2-3; V gene: TRBV27; D gene: .; clone size: .; CDR3 protein: CASSPRTLTDTQYF; CDR3 DNA: TGTGCCAGCAGTCCTCGGACACTTACAGATACGCAGTATTTT
J gene: TRBJ2-7; V gene: TRBV15; D gene: .; clone size: .; CDR3 protein: CATSSRDRGEQYF; CDR3 DNA: TGTGCCACCAGCAGTCGAGACCGCGGCGAGCAGTACTTC
J gene: TRBJ2-7; V gene: TRBV10-3; D gene: TRBD2; clone size: .; CDR3 protein: CAISDPTSGSHEQYF; CDR3 DNA: TGTGCCATCAGTGATCCGACTAGCGGGAGCCACGAGCAGTACTTC
J gene: TRBJ2-1; V gene: TRBV19; D gene: TRBD1; clone size: .; CDR3 protein: CASNTGGYEQFF; CDR3 DNA: TGTGCCAGTAATACAGGGGGCTATGAGCAGTTCTTC
J gene: TRBJ1-4; V gene: TRBV5-1; D gene: TRBD1; clone size: .; CDR3 protein: CASSTGGEGNEKLFF; CDR3 DNA: TGCGCCAGCAGCACAGGGGGAGAGGGAAATGAAAAACTGTTTTTT
J gene: TRBJ2-1; V gene: TRBV10-3; D gene: TRBD2; clone size: .; CDR3 protein: CAISEWTSGSAEQFF; CDR3 DNA: TGTGCCATCAGTGAGTGGACTAGCGGGAGTGCTGAGCAGTTCTTC
J gene: TRBJ2-1; V gene: TRBV9; D gene: TRBD2; clone size: .; CDR3 protein: CASSVDGRAGGPSEQFF; CDR3 DNA: TGTGCCAGCAGCGTAGATGGGAGGGCGGGAGGGCCCAGTGAGCAGTTCTTC
J gene: TRBJ1-6; V gene: TRBV6-5; D gene: .; clone size: .; CDR3 protein: CASTNEGALNSPLHF; CDR3 DNA: TGTGCCAGCACCAACGAAGGGGCCCTCAATTCACCCCTCCACTTT
J gene: TRBJ1-2; V gene: TRBV14; D gene: .; clone size: .; CDR3 protein: CASSHTGTQNYGYTF; CDR3 DNA: TGTGCCAGCAGCCACACCGGGACACAGAACTATGGCTACACCTTC
J gene: TRBJ1-1; V gene: TRBV9; D gene: TRBD1; clone size: .; CDR3 protein: CASSVTGGGDTEAFF; CDR3 DNA: TGTGCCAGCAGCGTTACAGGGGGCGGGGACACTGAAGCTTTCTTT
J gene: TRBJ2-2; V gene: TRBV7-9; D gene: .; clone size: .; CDR3 protein: CASSSDSNTGELFF; CDR3 DNA: TGTGCCAGCAGCTCGGACTCAAACACCGGGGAGCTGTTTTTT
J gene: TRBJ2-1; V gene: TRBV9; D gene: TRBD2; clone size: .; CDR3 protein: CASSITSGINNEQFF; CDR3 DNA: TGTGCCAGCAGCATAACTAGCGGGATTAACAATGAGCAGTTCTTC
J gene: TRBJ2-1; V gene: TRBV9; D gene: .; clone size: .; CDR3 protein: CASSVDSQGGPYNEQFF; CDR3 DNA: TGTGCCAGCAGCGTAGATAGTCAGGGGGGCCCCTACAATGAGCAGTTCTTC
J gene: TRBJ2-3; V gene: TRBV7-3; D gene: TRBD2; clone size: .; CDR3 protein: CASSSPTGLTSTDTQYF; CDR3 DNA: TGTGCCAGCAGCTCACCCACGGGACTAACTAGCACAGATACGCAGTATTTT
J gene: TRBJ2-7; V gene: TRBV25-1; D gene: TRBD2; clone size: .; CDR3 protein: CASTVAGTSGGEQYF; CDR3 DNA: TGTGCCAGCACCGTCGCTGGGACTAGCGGGGGTGAGCAGTACTTC
J gene: TRBJ2-1; V gene: TRBV29-1; D gene: TRBD2; clone size: .; CDR3 protein: CSVEPGGYNEQFF; CDR3 DNA: TGCAGCGTTGAGCCGGGAGGCTACAATGAGCAGTTCTTC
J gene: TRBJ1-5; V gene: TRBV4-1; D gene: .; clone size: .; CDR3 protein: CASSQQGRSNQPQHF; CDR3 DNA: TGCGCCAGCAGCCAGCAGGGTAGGAGCAATCAGCCCCAGCATTTT